This T cell receptor beta chain was sequenced for a study of blood T cell repertoires in COVID-19 (dated by TCRdb to about 2020). With regard to the full study: The collaborator samples originated in the United States, Italy and Spain and spanned the acute and convalescent phases of COVID-19. The material from the prospective study consisted of cDNA or gDNA derived from T cells, B-cell-depleted T cells, or PBMCs. The dataset comprised deeply sampled blood TCRbeta repertoires from subjects exposed to, actively infected with, or recovered from COVID-19. The repertoires were made available in a free public database intended to serve as a resource for research on the immune response to SARS-CoV-2. The samples were drawn from two sources: the first 160 participants of the ongoing ImmuneRACE study, and fewer than 1,500 subjects contributed by 6 global collaborators. The sample metadata nearly always contained a de-identified subject ID, COVID-19 status, age in years and sex. Where available, HLA class I and class II types were taken from metadata supplied by the sample provider and were not determined by assay-based typing.

The full study reports these points: The quantity of clinical and demographic metadata differed by source and by participant and was supplied without curation.

TCRbeta CDR3 regions were amplified from genomic DNA using the immunoSEQ Assay, a bias-controlled multiplex PCR. The published analysis was carried out like this. Nucleated cell counts per sample were estimated from amplification of reference gene primers within the assay. To quantify the absolute abundance of each unique TCRbeta CDR3 rearrangement, sequence reads were collapsed and filtered. Productive Simpson clonality was computed per sample as the square root of Simpson's diversity index over productive rearrangements. The clones in this table, taken by TCRdb from immuneACCESS, are in-frame only. Not every clone is retained; where verified, under half of the shortfall comes from an unresolved V gene, and the cause of the rest is unknown. The V and J calls and clone size come from that table; D and trimming were worked out from the DNA. Within this sample are over 300,000 clones, with about 90% of them counted one time only. 6.5% of the sample rests with the top ten.

From its cysteine to its phenylalanine, the CDR3 spans 16 amino acids. Of the read, only the CDR3 DNA is kept; its 48 bases are in frame from base 1. Here V drops 0 bases and J drops 7 bases, and the junction holds 9 bases not matched to any gene. The germline V gene sets CDR1 to MGHRA and CDR2 to YSYEKL. Comments on this clone: Its antigen has not been determined. No much larger clone exists at a distance of one base, and base qualities are not known.

Whole blood was collected in K2EDTA tubes by collaborating institutions according to the institutions' own protocols. For TCRbeta analysis, collaborators shipped samples in one of three forms: frozen whole blood, isolated PBMCs, or DNA extracted from either of those sample types. Material: peripheral blood. The rearrangement combines TRBV4-1 with TRBJ1-5, with 7 bases aligning to TRBD1. The sequence was obtained from a man aged 18-30 years with active or convalescent COVID-19. CDR3 loop: CASSQESTGVGQPQHF. The sequenced DNA: TGCGCCAGCAGCCAAGAGAGCACAGGGGTCGGACAGCCCCAGCATTTT.